This TCR beta chain came from a study of blood T cell repertoires in COVID-19. Across the whole study: The origin of the acute and convalescent COVID-19 samples was the United States, Italy and Spain. T cells, B-cell-depleted T cells, or PBMCs provided the cDNA or gDNA that served as material.

This CDR3 is built from 17 residues. Germline CDR1 reads SGHNT; CDR2 reads YYREEE (reference sequence). Trimming cost V 0 bases and J 4 bases; bases outside gene matches: 12. The age range of participants was about 18 to 90 years, with residence in about two dozen US areas. Authors' data handling: Reference gene primer amplification yielded estimated nucleated cell counts. Repertoires were generated with immunoSEQ multiplex PCR, while TCRdb's copy carries only in-frame clones and drops some. That table is the source of V, J and clone size, and D and trimming were worked out from the DNA. The data hold roughly 220,000 clones, with 75% to 90% observed a single time.

The V gene is TRBV5-4, the J gene TRBJ1-2, with 7 bases matching TRBD1. The sample consisted of PBMCs or T cells enriched from blood (not recorded which). The sequence came from a woman under 30 in a cohort exposed to, infected with or recovered from COVID-19 (not recorded which). DNA of the CDR3: TGTGCCAGCAGCTTGGGGGGGAGACAGGGACACAGCTATGGCTACACCTTC. Protein: CASSLGGRQGHSYGYTF.